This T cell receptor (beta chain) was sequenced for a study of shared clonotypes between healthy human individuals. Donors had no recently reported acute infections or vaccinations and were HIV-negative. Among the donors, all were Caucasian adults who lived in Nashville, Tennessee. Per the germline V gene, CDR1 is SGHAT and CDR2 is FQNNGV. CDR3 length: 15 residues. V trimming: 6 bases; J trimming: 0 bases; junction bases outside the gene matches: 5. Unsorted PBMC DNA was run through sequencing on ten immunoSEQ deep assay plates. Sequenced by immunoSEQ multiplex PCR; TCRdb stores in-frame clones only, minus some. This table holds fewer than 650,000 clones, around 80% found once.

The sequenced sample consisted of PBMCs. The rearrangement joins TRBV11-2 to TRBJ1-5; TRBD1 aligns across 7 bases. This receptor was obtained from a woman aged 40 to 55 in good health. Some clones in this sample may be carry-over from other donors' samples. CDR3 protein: CASSWTGNSNQPQHF. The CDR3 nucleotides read TGTGCCAGCAGTTGGACAGGAAATAGCAATCAGCCCCAGCATTTT.